This TCR beta chain is from a study of blood T cells in healthy people across ages. Points on this clonotype: Its antigen is as yet unknown.

The CDR3 consists of 12 residues. CDR1 is MNHEY, CDR2 SVGEGT, per germline. Trimming left V 4 bases short and J 5 bases short, with 8 bases between. Findings of the study overall: Since the PBMCs were unsorted, naive and antigen-experienced cells could not be conclusively compared. Underestimates were what the diversity estimates from one million T cells were considered to be.

Total RNA extraction produced at least 5.5 micrograms (per sample) for the study. A sample-barcoded 5' primer and a J-beta primer mix were used in a second PCR of about 6 to 11 cycles. MiXCR was run by TCRdb on the 5' RACE reads, yielding one entry per CDR3 protein. This table holds about 1.5 million distinct CDR3 sequences, about 42% found once. V gene TRBV6-2 or TRBV6-3 combines with J gene TRBJ2-5; D not certain. The source of this sequence is a young woman in good health. The sequencing sample was made of blood. The CDR3 reads CASSFLTETQYF. CDR3 coding DNA: TGTGCCAGCAGTTTCCTGACCGAGACCCAGTACTTC.